This TCR beta chain derives from a study of blood T cells in healthy people across ages. CDR3 length: 15 residues. Per the germline V gene, CDR1 is SGHVS and CDR2 is FQNEAQ. About this clonotype: Compared with germline, one end of the junction differs, possibly owing to a read error.

PCR was performed a second time for about 6 to 11 cycles using a sample-barcoded 5' primer and a J-beta primer mix. TCRdb re-derived calls from the 5' RACE reads in MiXCR, one entry per CDR3 protein. The table includes about 930,000 distinct CDR3 sequences, roughly 29% detected once. These data also featured in a second study, about T cells of mothers and their children. That report adds: cDNA synthesis used all extracted RNA, 1.5 ug per 15 ul.

The chain has TRBV7-8 and TRBJ1-5, with TRBD1 matching 9 bases. The receptor's source is a woman between 40 and 50 years old in good health. Sample: blood. CDR3 sequence: CASSPGQGGIQPKHF. The CDR3 DNA is TGTGCCAGCAGCCCGGGACAGGGAGGTATCCAGCCCAAGCATTTT.